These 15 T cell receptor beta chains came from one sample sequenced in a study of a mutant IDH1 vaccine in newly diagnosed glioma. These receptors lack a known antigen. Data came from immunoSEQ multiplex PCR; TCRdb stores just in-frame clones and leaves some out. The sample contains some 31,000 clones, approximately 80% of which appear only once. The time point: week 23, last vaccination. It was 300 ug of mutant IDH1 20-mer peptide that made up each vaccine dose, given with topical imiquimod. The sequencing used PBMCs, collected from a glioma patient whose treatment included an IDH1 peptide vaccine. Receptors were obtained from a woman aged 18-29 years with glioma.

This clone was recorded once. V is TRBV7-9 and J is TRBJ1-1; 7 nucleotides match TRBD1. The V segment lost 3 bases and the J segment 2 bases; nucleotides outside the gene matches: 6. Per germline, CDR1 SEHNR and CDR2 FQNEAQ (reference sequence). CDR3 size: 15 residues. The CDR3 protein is CASSFIQGPNTEAFF. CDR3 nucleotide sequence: TGTGCCAGCAGCTTTATACAGGGGCCCAACACTGAAGCTTTCTTT.

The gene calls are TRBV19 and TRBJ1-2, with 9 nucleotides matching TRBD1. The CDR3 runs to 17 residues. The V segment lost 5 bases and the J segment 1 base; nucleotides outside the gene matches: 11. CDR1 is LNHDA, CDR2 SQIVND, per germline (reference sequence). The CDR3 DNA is TGTGCCAGTAGTCAAAATACCGGGACAGGGTATAACTATGGCTACACCTTC. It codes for CASSQNTGTGYNYGYTF.

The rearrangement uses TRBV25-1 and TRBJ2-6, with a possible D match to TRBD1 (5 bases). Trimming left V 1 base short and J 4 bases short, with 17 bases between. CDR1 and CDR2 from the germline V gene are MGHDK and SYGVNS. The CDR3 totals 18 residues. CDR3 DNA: TGTGCCAGCAGTGAATCTAGGACAACCCTTCTCGGGGCCAACGTCCTGACTTTC. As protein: CASSESRTTLLGANVLTF.

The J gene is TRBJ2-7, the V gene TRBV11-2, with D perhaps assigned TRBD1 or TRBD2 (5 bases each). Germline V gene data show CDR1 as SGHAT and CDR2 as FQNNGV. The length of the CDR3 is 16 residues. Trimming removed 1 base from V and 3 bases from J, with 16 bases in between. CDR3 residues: CASSLGGYPSGYEQYF. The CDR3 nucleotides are TGTGCCAGCAGCTTAGGGGGGTACCCCTCGGGCTACGAGCAGTACTTC. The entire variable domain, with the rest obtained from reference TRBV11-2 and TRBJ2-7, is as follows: EAGVAQSPRYKIIEKRQSVAFWCNPISGHATLYWYQQILGQGPKLLIQFQNNGVVDDSQLPKDRFSAERLKGVDSTLKIQPAKLEDSAVYLCASSLGGYPSGYEQYFGPGTRLTVT.

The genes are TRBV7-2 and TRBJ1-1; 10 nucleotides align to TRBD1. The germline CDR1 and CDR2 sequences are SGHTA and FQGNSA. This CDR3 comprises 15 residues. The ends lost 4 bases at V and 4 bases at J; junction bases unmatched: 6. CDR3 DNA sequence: TGTGCCAGCAGCTGGGGGACAGGGGCGACCACTGAAGCTTTCTTT. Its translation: CASSWGTGATTEAFF. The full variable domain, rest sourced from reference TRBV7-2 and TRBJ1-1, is GAGVSQSPSNKVTEKGKDVELRCDPISGHTALYWYRQSLGQGLEFLIYFQGNSAPDKSGLPSDRFSAERTGGSVSTLTIQRTQQEDSAVYLCASSWGTGATTEAFFGQGTRLTVV.

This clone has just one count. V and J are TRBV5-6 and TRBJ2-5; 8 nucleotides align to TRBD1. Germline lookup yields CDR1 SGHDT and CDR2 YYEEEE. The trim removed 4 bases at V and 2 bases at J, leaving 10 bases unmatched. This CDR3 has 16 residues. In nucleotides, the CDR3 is TGTGCCAGCAGCGGATGGACAGGGAGAAGACAAGAGACCCAGTACTTC. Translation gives CASSGWTGRRQETQYF. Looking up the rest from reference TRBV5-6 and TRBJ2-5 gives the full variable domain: DAGVTQSPTHLIKTRGQQVTLRCSPKSGHDTVSWYQQALGQGPQFIFQYYEEEERQRGNFPDRFSGHQFPNYSSELNVNALLLGDSALYLCASSGWTGRRQETQYFGPGTRLLVL.

Here the CDR3 reads CASSKYPGLAGADTQYF. The CDR3 DNA reads TGTGCCAGCAGCAAATATCCCGGACTAGCGGGGGCAGATACGCAGTATTTT. The chain links TRBV21-1 to TRBJ2-3; the D segment call TRBD2 is taken from the table without a DNA check. TRBV21-1 is a pseudogene locus. This CDR3 has 17 residues.

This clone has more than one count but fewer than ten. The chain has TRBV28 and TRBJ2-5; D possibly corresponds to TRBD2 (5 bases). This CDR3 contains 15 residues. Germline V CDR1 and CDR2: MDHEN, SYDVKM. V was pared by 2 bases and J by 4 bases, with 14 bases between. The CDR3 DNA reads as TGTGCCAGCAGTTTAAGTACCGGGGTAGCAGAGACCCAGTACTTC. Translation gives CASSLSTGVAETQYF.

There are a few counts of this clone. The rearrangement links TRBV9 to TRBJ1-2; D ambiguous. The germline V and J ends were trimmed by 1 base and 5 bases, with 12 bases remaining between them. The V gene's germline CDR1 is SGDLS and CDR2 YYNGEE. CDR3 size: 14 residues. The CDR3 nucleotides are TGTGCCAGCAGCGTATTTAGTTCTTGGTATGGCTACACCTTC. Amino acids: CASSVFSSWYGYTF.

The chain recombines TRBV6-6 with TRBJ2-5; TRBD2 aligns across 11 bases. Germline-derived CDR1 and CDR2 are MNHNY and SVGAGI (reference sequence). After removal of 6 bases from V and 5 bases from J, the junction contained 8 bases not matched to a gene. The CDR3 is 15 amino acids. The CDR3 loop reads CASRPSGRSGETQYF. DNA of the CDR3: TGTGCCAGCAGGCCTAGCGGGAGGTCCGGGGAGACCCAGTACTTC.

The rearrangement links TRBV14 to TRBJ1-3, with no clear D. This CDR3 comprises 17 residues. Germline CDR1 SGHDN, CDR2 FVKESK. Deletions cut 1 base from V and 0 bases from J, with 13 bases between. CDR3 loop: CASSQVHPWSSGNTIYF. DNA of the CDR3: TGTGCCAGCAGCCAAGTACACCCCTGGAGCTCTGGAAACACCATATATTTT.

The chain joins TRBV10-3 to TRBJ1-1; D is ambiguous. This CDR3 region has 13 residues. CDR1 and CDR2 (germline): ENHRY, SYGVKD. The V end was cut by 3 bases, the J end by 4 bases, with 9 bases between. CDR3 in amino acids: CAISEAVRTEAFF. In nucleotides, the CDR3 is TGTGCCATCAGTGAAGCAGTACGCACTGAAGCTTTCTTT.

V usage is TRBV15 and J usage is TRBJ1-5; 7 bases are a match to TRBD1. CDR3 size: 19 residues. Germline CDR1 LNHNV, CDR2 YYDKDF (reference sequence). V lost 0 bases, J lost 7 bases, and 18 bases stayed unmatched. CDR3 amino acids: CATSRELIFGQASLQPQHF. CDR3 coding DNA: TGTGCCACCAGCAGAGAGTTAATATTTGGACAGGCGAGCCTGCAGCCCCAGCATTTT. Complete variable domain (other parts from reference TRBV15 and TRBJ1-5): DAMVIQNPRYQVTQFGKPVTLSCSQTLNHNVMYWYQQKSSQAPKLLFHYYDKDFNNEADTPDNFQSRRPNTSFCFLDIRSPGLGDTAMYLCATSRELIFGQASLQPQHFGDGTRLSIL.

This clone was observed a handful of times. CDR3 sequence (DNA): TGTGCCAGCAGCTGGGGAGGGGGAACCGGGGAGCTGTTTTTT. Translation gives CASSWGGGTGELFF. The chain employs TRBV5-4 and TRBJ2-2; weak D call: TRBD2 (7 bases). The CDR3 loop spans 14 amino acids. Trimming stripped 3 bases from V and 5 bases from J, with 11 bases between. The germline V gene encodes CDR1 SGHNT and CDR2 YYREEE (reference sequence).

This chain's CDR3 is CSVERDRATSGNTIYF. CDR3 bases: TGCAGCGTAGAACGGGACAGGGCTACCTCTGGAAACACCATATATTTT. The chain employs TRBV29-1 and TRBJ1-3; 9 nucleotides line up with TRBD1. Trimming removed 6 bases from V and 0 bases from J; junction bases left unmatched: 9. The CDR3 is 16 residues long. Germline V CDR1 and CDR2: SQVTM, ANQGSEA.